This T cell receptor beta chain was retrieved from a study of blood T cell repertoires in COVID-19. Turning to the study itself: Samples taken during acute and convalescent COVID-19 were collected in the United States, Italy and Spain. T cells, B-cell-depleted T cells, or PBMCs supplied cDNA or gDNA.

V lost 4 bases to trimming and J lost 2 bases; unmatched junction nucleotides: 5. Per germline, CDR1 SGHRS and CDR2 YFSETQ. The CDR3 totals 15 residues. Authors' methods: Estimates of nucleated cell counts were drawn from the amplification of reference gene primers. Sequenced by immunoSEQ multiplex PCR; TCRdb stores in-frame clones only, minus some. Clone size and V and J calls were adopted from that table, with D and trimming inferred from the DNA. Here the sample spans over 110,000 clones, over 80% being singletons. The receptor's source is a woman in her fifties or sixties with acute or convalescent COVID-19. V gene TRBV5-1 combines with J gene TRBJ2-7; 11 nucleotides align to TRBD1. The sample comprised peripheral blood. CDR3 amino acids: CASSGGQGDAYEQYF. DNA for the CDR3: TGCGCCAGCAGCGGGGGACAGGGGGATGCCTACGAGCAGTACTTC. The full variable domain, with the rest looked up from reference TRBV5-1 and TRBJ2-7, is KAGVTQTPRYLIKTRGQQVTLSCSPISGHRSVSWYQQTPGQGLQFLFEYFSETQRNKGNFPGRFSGRQFSNSRSEMNVSTLELGDSALYLCASSGGQGDAYEQYFGPGTRLTVT.